The T cell receptor (beta chain) described here comes from a study of beta chain features in type 1 diabetes. Across the study: Comparable age, gender and cell yields were observed in patients relative to healthy donors.

Every bit of the isolated RNA underwent reverse transcription, so sequencing read expressed TCRB transcripts. Sequencing used immunoSEQ multiplex PCR; TCRdb keeps in-frame clones, though not all of them. The data hold hundreds of thousands of clones, with around an eighth observed a single time. Approximately 0.11 L of blood, on average, came from one heparinised draw per donor. Study-wide results and caveats: Researchers could not determine here whether HLA type influences TCRB rearrangement. TCRB repertoires of naive, central memory and Treg cells appeared more similar among patients than among healthy donors.

Germline CDR1 MNHEY, CDR2 SVGAGI. The CDR3 has 16 residues. V lost 2 bases and J lost 8; bases outside the gene matches: 9. About this clone: Its specificity is unknown.

This rearrangement joins TRBV6-5 to TRBJ1-4; 9 positions match TRBD1. This clonotype was obtained from a man between 18 and 29 years old in good health. Sequencing was performed on naive CD4+ T cells from blood. Written as DNA, the CDR3 is TGTGCCAGCAGTTACACCGGGACAGGGATCCGGGAAAAACTGTTTTTT. Residues: CASSYTGTGIREKLFF.